This T cell receptor (beta chain) was identified in a study of blood T cell repertoires in COVID-19 (dated by TCRdb to the early 2020s). Background for the entire study: Collaborator samples came from the United States, Italy and Spain and covered acute and convalescent phases of COVID-19. The prospective study material was composed of cDNA or gDNA derived from T cells, B-cell-depleted T cells, or PBMCs. Nearly every sample came with metadata listing a de-identified subject ID, COVID-19 status, age in years and sex. Where available, HLA class I and class II types were taken from metadata supplied by the sample provider and were not determined by assay-based typing. The dataset comprised deeply sampled blood TCRbeta repertoires from subjects exposed to, actively infected with, or recovered from COVID-19. A freely available public database, intended as a resource for researchers studying the immune response to SARS-CoV-2, is where the repertoires were released. The samples were drawn from two sources: the first 160 participants of the ongoing ImmuneRACE study, and 1,000 to 1,500 subjects contributed by 6 global collaborators. Overall study results and their limits: How much clinical and demographic metadata was included differed by source and by participant, and the metadata was provided uncurated.

Relative to germline, V is missing 5 bases and J is missing 3 bases, with 2 bases of the junction outside any gene match. The CDR3 holds 14 amino acids from the cysteine to the phenylalanine. The read is trimmed to its CDR3 DNA, 42 bases read in frame from base 1. The germline V gene supplies CDR1 SGHTA and CDR2 FQGNSA. Collaborating institutions collected whole blood in K2EDTA tubes following their own protocols. Collaborator samples were shipped for TCRbeta analysis as frozen whole blood, isolated PBMCs, or DNA extracted from either sample type. This clone was recorded once. Its recognized antigen is unknown. The input lacks base qualities; no much larger clone sits a single base away. Other DNA sequences of this sample code for an identical CDR3. TCRbeta CDR3 regions were amplified from genomic DNA by means of the immunoSEQ Assay, a bias-controlled multiplex PCR. The study's processing was this. Within the assay, amplification of reference gene primers was used to estimate how many nucleated cells each sample contained. Sequence reads were collapsed and filtered to measure the absolute abundance of every unique TCRbeta CDR3 rearrangement. For each sample, productive Simpson clonality was calculated by taking the square root of Simpson's diversity index across productive rearrangements. The table was pulled from immuneACCESS by TCRdb, which kept in-frame rearrangements only. Such tables lose some clones; where checked, under half of the loss comes from unresolved V genes, and the rest has no known cause. V and J calls and clone size are those listed in that table; D and trimming were worked out from the DNA. The sample table holds just under 150,000 clones, of which about 91% were seen once. The top ten constitute around 0.91% of the sample.

The rearranged segments are TRBV7-2 and TRBJ2-3; TRBD2 lines up with 10 middle nucleotides. The clonotype comes from a woman aged 45-65 years with acute or convalescent COVID-19. The sequencing sample was made of peripheral blood. The nucleotide sequence is TGTGCCAGCAGCCCGACTAGCGGGACAGATACGCAGTATTTT. It translates as CASSPTSGTDTQYF.